This TCR beta chain comes out of a study of blood T cells in healthy people across ages. Study outcomes and limitations: Those diversity estimates obtained from one million T cells were thought to be underestimates. TCR beta diversity correlated strongly with naive T cell percentage.

Donors each provided around 9 milliliters of peripheral blood. In regard to this clonotype: Its antigen is undetermined.

This CDR3 has 14 amino acids. Germline CDR1 and CDR2: MNHEY and SVGAGI. V lost 5 bases and J lost 5; bases outside the gene matches: 4. A second PCR, run for roughly 7 to 12 cycles, used a sample-barcoded 5' primer plus a J-beta primer mix. TCRdb re-derived calls from the 5' RACE reads in MiXCR, one entry per CDR3 protein. There are 1.5 million to 2 million distinct CDR3 sequences in the sample; 25% to 30% occur only once, and 7.7% lies in the top ten. The sample was blood. The sequence derives from a woman in her twenties or thirties in good health. This rearrangement joins TRBV6-5 to TRBJ2-1; TRBD1 matches 9 bases. This chain's CDR3 is CASSTGGGHNEQFF. CDR3 DNA sequence: TGTGCCAGCAGTACAGGGGGCGGACACAATGAGCAGTTCTTC.